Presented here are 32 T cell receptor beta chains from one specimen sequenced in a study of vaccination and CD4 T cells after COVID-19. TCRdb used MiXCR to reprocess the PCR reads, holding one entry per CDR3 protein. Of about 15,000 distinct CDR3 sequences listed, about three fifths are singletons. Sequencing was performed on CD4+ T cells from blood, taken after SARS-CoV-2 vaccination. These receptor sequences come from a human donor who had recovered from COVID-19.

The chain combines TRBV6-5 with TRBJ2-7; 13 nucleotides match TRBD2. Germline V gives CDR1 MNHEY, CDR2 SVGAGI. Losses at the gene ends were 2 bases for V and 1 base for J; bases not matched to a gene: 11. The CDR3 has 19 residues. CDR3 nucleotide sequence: TGTGCCAGCAGTTACCTGCCCCCGGGACTAGCGGGGATATCCTACGAGCAGTACTTC. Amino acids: CASSYLPPGLAGISYEQYF.

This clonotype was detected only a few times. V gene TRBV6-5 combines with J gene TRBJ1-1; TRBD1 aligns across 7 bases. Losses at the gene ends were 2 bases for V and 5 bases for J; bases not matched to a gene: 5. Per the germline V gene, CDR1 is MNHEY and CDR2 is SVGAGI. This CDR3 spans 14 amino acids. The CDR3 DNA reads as TGTGCCAGCAGTTACGGTAGGGGGCAAACTGAAGCTTTCTTT. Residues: CASSYGRGQTEAFF.

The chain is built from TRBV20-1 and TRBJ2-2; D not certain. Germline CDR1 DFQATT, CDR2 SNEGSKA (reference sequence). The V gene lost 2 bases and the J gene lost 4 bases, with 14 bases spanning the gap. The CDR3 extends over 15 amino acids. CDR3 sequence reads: CSARSLSTFTGELFF. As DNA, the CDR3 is TGCAGTGCTAGAAGCCTATCCACGTTCACCGGGGAGCTGTTTTTT.

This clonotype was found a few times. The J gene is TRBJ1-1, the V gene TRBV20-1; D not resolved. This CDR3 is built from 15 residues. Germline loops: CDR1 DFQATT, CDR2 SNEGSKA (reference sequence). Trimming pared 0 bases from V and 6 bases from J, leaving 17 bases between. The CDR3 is CSARDIGRGLAEAFF. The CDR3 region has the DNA TGCAGTGCTAGAGATATCGGCCGTGGTTTGGCTGAAGCTTTCTTT.

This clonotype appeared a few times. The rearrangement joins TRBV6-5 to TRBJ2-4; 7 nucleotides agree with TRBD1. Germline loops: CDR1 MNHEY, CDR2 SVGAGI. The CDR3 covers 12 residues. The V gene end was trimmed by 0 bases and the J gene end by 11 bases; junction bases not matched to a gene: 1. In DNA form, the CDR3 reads TGTGCCAGCAGTTACTCTACAGGGGTTCAGTACTTC. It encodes CASSYSTGVQYF.

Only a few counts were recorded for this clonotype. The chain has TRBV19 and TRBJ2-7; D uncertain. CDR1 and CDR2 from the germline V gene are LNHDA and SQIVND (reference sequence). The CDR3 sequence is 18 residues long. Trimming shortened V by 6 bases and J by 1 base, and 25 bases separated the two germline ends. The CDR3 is CASSPSPARSSRSYEQYF. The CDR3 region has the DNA TGTGCCAGTAGCCCCTCCCCGGCCAGGTCCTCCCGTTCCTACGAGCAGTACTTC. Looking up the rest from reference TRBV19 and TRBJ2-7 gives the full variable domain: DGGITQSPKYLFRKEGQNVTLSCEQNLNHDAMYWYRQDPGQGLRLIYYSQIVNDFQKGDIAEGYSVSREKKESFPLTVTSAQKNPTAFYLCASSPSPARSSRSYEQYFGPGTRLTVT.

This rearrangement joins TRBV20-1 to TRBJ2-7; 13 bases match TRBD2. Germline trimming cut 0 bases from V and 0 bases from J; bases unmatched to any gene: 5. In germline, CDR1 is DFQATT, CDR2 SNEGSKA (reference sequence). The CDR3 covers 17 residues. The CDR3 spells CSARDFRTSGSSYEQYF. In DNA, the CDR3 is TGCAGTGCTAGAGATTTCAGGACTAGCGGGAGCTCCTACGAGCAGTACTTC.

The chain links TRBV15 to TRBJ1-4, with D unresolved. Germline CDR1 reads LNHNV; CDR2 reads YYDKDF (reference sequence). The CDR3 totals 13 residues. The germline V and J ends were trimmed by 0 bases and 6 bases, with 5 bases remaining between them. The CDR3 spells CATSRDLDEKLFF. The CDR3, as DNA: TGTGCCACCAGCAGAGATCTGGATGAAAAACTGTTTTTT.

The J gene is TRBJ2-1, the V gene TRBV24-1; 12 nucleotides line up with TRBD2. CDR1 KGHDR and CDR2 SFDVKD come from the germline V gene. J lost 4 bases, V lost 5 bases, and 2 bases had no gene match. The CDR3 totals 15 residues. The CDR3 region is CATSASGRAYNEQFF. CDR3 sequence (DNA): TGTGCCACCAGTGCTAGCGGGAGGGCTTACAATGAGCAGTTCTTC.

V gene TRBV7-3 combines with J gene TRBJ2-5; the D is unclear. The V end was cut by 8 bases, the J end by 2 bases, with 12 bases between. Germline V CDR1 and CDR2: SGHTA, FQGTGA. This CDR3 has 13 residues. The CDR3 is CASSPLGQETQYF. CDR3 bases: TGTGCCAGCTCCCCCCTAGGACAAGAGACCCAGTACTTC.

The CDR3 DNA follows: TGTGCCAGCAGTGAGCAGGGTCACGGGGAGCTGTTTTTT. Translated: CASSEQGHGELFF. This chain links TRBV2 with TRBJ2-2; D is perhaps TRBD1 (5 bases). The V and J ends lost 3 bases and 7 bases respectively, with 9 bases between them. Germline loops: CDR1 SNHLY, CDR2 FYNNEI. The CDR3 length is 13 residues.

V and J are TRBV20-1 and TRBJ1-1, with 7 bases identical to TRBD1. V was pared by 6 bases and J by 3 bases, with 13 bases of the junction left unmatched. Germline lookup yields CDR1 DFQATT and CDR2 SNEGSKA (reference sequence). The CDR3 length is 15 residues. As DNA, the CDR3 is TGCAGTGCCCCGGGACAGCTTATTGGGGACACTGAAGCTTTCTTT. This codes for CSAPGQLIGDTEAFF.

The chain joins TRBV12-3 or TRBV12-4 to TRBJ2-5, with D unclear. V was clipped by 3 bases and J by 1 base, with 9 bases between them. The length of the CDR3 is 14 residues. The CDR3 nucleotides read TGTGCCAGCAGTTTTTCGGCAGCCCAAGAGACCCAGTACTTC. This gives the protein CASSFSAAQETQYF.

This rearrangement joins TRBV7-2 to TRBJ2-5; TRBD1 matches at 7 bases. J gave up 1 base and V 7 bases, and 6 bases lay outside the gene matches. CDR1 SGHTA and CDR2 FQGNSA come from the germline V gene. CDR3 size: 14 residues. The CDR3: CASNPNRGQETQYF. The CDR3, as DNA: TGTGCCAGCAACCCTAACAGGGGCCAAGAGACCCAGTACTTC.

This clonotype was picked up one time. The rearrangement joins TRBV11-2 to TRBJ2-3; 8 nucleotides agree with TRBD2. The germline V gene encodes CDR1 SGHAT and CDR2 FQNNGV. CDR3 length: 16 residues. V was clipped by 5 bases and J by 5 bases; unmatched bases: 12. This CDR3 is CASSPGTRSPRDTQYF. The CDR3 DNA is TGTGCCAGCAGCCCCGGGACTAGGTCCCCCCGAGATACGCAGTATTTT. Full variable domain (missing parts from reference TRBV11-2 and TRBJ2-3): EAGVAQSPRYKIIEKRQSVAFWCNPISGHATLYWYQQILGQGPKLLIQFQNNGVVDDSQLPKDRFSAERLKGVDSTLKIQPAKLEDSAVYLCASSPGTRSPRDTQYFGPGTRLTVL.

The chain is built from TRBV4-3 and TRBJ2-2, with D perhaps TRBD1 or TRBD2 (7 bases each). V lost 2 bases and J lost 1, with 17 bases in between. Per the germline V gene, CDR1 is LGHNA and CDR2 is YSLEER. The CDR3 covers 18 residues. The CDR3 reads CASSQTGASGLNTGELFF. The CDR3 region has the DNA TGCGCCAGCAGCCAAACAGGGGCTAGCGGACTGAACACCGGGGAGCTGTTTTTT.

CDR3 in DNA: TGTGCCACCAGCAGAGAACTGGGACAGCACTACGAGCAGTACTTC. Its protein is CATSRELGQHYEQYF. The chain combines TRBV15 with TRBJ2-7; 7 bases match TRBD1. The germline V gene encodes CDR1 LNHNV and CDR2 YYDKDF (reference sequence). The CDR3 consists of 15 residues. J was trimmed by 3 bases and V by 0 bases; bases with no gene match: 5.

The CDR3 DNA reads TGTGCCACTCGACAGAGGATCGAAGATACGCAGTATTTT. Translating gives CATRQRIEDTQYF. V is TRBV10-3 and J is TRBJ2-3; a weak D match, TRBD1 (5 bases). Trimming took off 10 bases at V and 5 bases at J, with 16 bases between the two ends. This CDR3 has 13 amino acids. The V gene's germline CDR1 is ENHRY and CDR2 SYGVKD.

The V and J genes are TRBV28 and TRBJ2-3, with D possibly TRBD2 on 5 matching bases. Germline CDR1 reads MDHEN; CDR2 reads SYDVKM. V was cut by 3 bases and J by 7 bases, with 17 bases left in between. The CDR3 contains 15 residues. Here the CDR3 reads CASSFRAARGNTQYF. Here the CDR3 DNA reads TGTGCCAGCAGTTTCCGGGCGGCCCGGGGTAATACGCAGTATTTT.

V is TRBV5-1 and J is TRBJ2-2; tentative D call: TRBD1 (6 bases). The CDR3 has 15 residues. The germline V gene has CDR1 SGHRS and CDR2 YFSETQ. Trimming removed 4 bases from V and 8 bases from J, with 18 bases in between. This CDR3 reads CASSVTGSEGGELFF. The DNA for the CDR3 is TGCGCCAGCAGCGTCACAGGGAGCGAGGGGGGGGAGCTGTTTTTT.

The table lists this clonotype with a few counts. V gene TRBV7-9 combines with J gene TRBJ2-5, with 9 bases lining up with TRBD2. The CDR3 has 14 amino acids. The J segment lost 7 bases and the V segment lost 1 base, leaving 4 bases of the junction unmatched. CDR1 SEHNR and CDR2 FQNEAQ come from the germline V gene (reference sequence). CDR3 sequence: CASSLESSGGTQYF. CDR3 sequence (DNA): TGTGCCAGCAGCTTAGAAAGTAGCGGGGGGACCCAGTACTTC.

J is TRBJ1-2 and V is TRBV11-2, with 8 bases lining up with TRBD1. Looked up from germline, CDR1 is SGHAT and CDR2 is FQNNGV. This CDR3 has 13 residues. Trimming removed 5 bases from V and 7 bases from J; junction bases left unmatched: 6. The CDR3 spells CASSLDRVIGYTF. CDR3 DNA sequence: TGTGCCAGCAGCCTGGACAGGGTAATTGGCTACACCTTC.

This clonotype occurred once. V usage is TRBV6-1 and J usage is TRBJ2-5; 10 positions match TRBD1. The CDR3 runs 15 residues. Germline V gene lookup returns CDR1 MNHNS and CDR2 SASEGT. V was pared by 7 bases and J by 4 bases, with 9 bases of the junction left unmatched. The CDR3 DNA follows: TGTGCCAGCACTATTCGGACAGGGGGGGGAGAGACCCAGTACTTC. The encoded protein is CASTIRTGGGETQYF.

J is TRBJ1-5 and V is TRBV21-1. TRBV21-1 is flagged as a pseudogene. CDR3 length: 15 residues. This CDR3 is CASSKGDGGNQPQHF. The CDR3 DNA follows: TGTGCCAGCAGCAAAGGGGATGGAGGCAATCAGCCCCAGCATTTT.

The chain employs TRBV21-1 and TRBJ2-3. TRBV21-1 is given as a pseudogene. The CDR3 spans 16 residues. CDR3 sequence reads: CASSKPPSKYTDTQYF. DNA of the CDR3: TGTGCCAGCAGCAAGCCGCCGAGCAAATACACAGATACGCAGTATTTT.

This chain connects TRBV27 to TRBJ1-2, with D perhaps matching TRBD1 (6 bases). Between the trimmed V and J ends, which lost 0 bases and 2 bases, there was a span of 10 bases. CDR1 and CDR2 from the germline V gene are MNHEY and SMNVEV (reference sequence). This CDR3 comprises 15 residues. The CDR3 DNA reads TGTGCCAGCAGTTTATCACCCGGGGGCAACTATGGCTACACCTTC. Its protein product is CASSLSPGGNYGYTF.

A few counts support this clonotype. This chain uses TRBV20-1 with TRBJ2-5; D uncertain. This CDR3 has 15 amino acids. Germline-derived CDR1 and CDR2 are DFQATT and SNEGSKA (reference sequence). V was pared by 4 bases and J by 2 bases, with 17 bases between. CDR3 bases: TGCAGTGCTAAGTTACCGAGAAGAGTTCAAGAGACCCAGTACTTC. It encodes CSAKLPRRVQETQYF.

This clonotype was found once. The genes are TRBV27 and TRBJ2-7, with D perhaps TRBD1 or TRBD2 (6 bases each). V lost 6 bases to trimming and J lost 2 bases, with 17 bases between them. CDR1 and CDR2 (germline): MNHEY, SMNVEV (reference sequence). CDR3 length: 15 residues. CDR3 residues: CASRSLQGGAYEQYF. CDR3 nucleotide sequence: TGTGCCAGCAGGAGCTTACAGGGAGGTGCCTACGAGCAGTACTTC.

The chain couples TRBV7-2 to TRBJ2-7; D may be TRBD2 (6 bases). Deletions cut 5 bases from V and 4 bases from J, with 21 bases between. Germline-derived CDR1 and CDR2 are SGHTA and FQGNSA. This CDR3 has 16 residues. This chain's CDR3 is CASSPQNSGVFYEQYF. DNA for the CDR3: TGTGCCAGCAGCCCCCAGAATAGCGGCGTTTTTTACGAGCAGTACTTC.

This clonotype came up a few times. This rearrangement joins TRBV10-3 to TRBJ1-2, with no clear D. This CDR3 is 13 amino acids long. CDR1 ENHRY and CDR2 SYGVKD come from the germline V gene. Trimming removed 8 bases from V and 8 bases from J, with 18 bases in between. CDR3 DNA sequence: TGTGCCATCGTACCTTCTGGGCACGGGGGCTACACCTTC. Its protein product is CAIVPSGHGGYTF.

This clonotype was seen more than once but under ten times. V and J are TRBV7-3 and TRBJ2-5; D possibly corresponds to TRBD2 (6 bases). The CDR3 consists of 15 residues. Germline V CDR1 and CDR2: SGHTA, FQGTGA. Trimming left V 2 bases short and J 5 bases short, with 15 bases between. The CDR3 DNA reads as TGTGCCAGCAGCTTAGGGCGGGATCGGAAGGAGACCCAGTACTTC. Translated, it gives CASSLGRDRKETQYF.

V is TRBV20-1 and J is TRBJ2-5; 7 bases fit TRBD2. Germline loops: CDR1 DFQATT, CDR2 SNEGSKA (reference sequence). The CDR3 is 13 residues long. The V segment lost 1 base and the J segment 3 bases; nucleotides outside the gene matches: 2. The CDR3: CSARVLAEETQYF. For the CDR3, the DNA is TGCAGTGCTAGAGTGCTAGCGGAAGAGACCCAGTACTTC.